The clone carrying this T cell receptor (beta chain) was picked up one time. This CDR3 has 15 amino acids. Losses at the gene ends were 2 bases for V and 7 bases for J; bases not matched to a gene: 7. CDR1 and CDR2 (germline): MNHEY, SVGAGI. Sequencing used immunoSEQ multiplex PCR; TCRdb keeps in-frame clones, though not all of them. This table holds 200,000 to 300,000 clones, 88% found once. The source of the sample is a study of blood T cell repertoires in COVID-19. This chain uses TRBV6-5 with TRBJ2-1; 8 nucleotides line up with TRBD1. This clonotype originated in a man aged 60 to 75 who had recovered from COVID-19. Material for sequencing was peripheral blood. This CDR3 reads CASSYMTGVRNEQFF. CDR3 nucleotides: TGTGCCAGCAGTTACATGACAGGGGTTAGGAATGAGCAGTTCTTC.